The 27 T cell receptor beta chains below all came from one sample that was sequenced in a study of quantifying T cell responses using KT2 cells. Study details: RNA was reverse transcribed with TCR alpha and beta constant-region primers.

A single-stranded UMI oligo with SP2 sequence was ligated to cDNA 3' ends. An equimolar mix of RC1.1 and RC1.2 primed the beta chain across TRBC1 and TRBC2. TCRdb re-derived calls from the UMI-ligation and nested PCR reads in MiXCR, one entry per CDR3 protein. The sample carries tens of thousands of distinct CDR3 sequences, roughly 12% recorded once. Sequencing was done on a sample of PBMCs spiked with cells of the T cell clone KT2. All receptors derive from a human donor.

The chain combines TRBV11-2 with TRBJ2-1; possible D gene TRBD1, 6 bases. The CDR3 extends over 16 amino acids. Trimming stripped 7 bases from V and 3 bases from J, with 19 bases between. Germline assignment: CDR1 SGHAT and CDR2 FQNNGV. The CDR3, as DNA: TGTGCCAGCACCAGACACAGGGTCCACATCTACAATGAGCAGTTCTTC. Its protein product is CASTRHRVHIYNEQFF.

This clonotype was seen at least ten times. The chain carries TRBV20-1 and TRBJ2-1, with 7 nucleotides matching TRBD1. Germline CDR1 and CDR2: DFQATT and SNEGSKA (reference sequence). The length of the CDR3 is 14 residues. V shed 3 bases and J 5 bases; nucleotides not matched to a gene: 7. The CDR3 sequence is CSASYRQGNNEQFF. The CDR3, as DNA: TGCAGTGCTAGTTACCGACAGGGAAACAATGAGCAGTTCTTC.

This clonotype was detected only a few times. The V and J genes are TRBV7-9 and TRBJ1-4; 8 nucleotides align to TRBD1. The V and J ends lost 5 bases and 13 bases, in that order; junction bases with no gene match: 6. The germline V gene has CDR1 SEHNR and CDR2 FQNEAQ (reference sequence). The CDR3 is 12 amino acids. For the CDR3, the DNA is TGTGCCAGCAGCGGGAGGACAGGGCGACTGTTTTTT. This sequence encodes CASSGRTGRLFF.

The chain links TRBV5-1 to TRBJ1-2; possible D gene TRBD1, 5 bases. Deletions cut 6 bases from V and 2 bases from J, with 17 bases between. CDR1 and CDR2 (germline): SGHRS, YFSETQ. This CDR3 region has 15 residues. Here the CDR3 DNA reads TGCGCCAGCAAGGGTGAACCGGGGACCAACTATGGCTACACCTTC. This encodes CASKGEPGTNYGYTF.

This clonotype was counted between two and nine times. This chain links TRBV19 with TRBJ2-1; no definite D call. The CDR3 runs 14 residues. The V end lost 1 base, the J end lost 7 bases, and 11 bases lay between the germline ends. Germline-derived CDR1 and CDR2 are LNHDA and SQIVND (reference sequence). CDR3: CASSIAEERNEQFF. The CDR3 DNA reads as TGTGCCAGTAGTATAGCTGAGGAACGAAATGAGCAGTTCTTC.

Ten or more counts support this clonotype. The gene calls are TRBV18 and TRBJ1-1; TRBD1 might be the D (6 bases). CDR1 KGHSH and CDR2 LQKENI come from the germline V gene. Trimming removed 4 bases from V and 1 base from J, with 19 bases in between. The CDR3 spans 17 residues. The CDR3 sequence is CASSLGVVGQANTEAFF. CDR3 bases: TGTGCCAGCTCACTAGGGGTTGTGGGACAAGCGAACACTGAAGCTTTCTTT.

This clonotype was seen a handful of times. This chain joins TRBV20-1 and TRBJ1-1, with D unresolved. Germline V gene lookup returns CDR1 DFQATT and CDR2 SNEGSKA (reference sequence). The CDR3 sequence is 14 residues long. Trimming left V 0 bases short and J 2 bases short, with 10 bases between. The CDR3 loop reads CSARDRMGNTEAFF. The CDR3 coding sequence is TGCAGTGCTAGAGATCGGATGGGAAACACTGAAGCTTTCTTT.

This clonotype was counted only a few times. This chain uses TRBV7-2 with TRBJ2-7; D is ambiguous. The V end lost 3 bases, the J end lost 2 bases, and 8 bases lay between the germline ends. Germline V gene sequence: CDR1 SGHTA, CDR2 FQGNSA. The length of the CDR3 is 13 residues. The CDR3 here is CASSFEAPYEQYF. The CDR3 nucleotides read TGTGCCAGCAGCTTCGAAGCCCCCTACGAGCAGTACTTC.

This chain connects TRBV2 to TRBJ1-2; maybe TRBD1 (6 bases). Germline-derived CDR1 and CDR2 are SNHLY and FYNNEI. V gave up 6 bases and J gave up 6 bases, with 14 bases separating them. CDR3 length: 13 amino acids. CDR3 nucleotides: TGTGCCAGCAGGGACGCGGCAGGGGATGGCTACACCTTC. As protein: CASRDAAGDGYTF.

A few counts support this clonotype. CDR3 amino acids: CASSLGGYSTNEKLFF. For the CDR3, the DNA is TGTGCCAGCAGCTTAGGAGGGTATTCAACTAATGAAAAACTGTTTTTT. The gene calls are TRBV7-9 and TRBJ1-4; D is ambiguous. CDR3 size: 16 residues. Germline CDR1 and CDR2: SEHNR and FQNEAQ (reference sequence). The V gene lost 1 base and the J gene lost 0 bases, with 9 bases spanning the gap. The complete variable domain, with remaining parts taken from reference TRBV7-9 and TRBJ1-4, reads DTGVSQNPRHKITKRGQNVTFRCDPISEHNRLYWYRQTLGQGPEFLTYFQNEAQLEKSRLLSDRFSAERPKGSFSTLEIQRTEQGDSAMYLCASSLGGYSTNEKLFFGSGTQLSVL.

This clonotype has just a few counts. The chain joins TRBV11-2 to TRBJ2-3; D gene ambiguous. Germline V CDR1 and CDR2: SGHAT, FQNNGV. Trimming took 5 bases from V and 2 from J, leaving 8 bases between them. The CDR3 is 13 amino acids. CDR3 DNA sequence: TGTGCCAGCAGCACTAAGTCCACAGATACGCAGTATTTT. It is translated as CASSTKSTDTQYF. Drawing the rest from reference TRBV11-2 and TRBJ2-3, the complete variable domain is EAGVAQSPRYKIIEKRQSVAFWCNPISGHATLYWYQQILGQGPKLLIQFQNNGVVDDSQLPKDRFSAERLKGVDSTLKIQPAKLEDSAVYLCASSTKSTDTQYFGPGTRLTVL.

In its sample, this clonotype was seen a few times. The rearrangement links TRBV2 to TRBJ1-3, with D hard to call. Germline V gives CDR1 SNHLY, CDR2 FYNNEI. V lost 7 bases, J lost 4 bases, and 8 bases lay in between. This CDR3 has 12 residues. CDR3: CASILQGNTIYF. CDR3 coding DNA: TGTGCCAGCATACTACAGGGAAACACCATATATTTT. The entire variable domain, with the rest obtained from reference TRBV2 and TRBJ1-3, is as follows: EPEVTQTPSHQVTQMGQEVILRCVPISNHLYFYWYRQILGQKVEFLVSFYNNEISEKSEIFDDQFSVERPDGSNFTLKIRSTKLEDSAMYFCASILQGNTIYFGEGSWLTVV.

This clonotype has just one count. Written as DNA, the CDR3 is TGTGCCAGCAGTTACTCTATGGTTCCGGGACAGTTCCACAATGAGCAGTTCTTC. Its translation: CASSYSMVPGQFHNEQFF. This chain links TRBV6-6 with TRBJ2-1; 7 nucleotides line up with TRBD1. The CDR3 is 18 residues long. Per germline, CDR1 MNHNY and CDR2 SVGAGI (reference sequence). Germline trimming cut 0 bases from V and 5 bases from J; bases unmatched to any gene: 13.

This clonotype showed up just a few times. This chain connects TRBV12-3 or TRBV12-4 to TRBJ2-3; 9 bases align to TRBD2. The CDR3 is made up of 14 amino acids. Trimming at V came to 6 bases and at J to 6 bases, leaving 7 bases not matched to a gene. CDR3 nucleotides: TGTGCCAGCAGGGGCTGGCGGGGGGGGGATACGCAGTATTTT. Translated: CASRGWRGGDTQYF.

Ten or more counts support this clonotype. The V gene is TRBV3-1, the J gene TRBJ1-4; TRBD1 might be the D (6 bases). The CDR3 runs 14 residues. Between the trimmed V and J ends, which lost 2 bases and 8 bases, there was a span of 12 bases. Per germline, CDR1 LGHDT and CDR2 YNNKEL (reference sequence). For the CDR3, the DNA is TGTGCCAGCAGCCAAAAACAGGGATCGGAAAAACTGTTTTTT. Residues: CASSQKQGSEKLFF.

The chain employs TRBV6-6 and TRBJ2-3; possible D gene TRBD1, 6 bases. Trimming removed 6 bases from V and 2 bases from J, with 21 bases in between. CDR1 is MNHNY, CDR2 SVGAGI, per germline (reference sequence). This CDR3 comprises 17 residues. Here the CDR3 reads CASSQTLPGVSTDTQYF. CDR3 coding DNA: TGTGCCAGCAGCCAGACACTCCCAGGGGTATCCACAGATACGCAGTATTTT.

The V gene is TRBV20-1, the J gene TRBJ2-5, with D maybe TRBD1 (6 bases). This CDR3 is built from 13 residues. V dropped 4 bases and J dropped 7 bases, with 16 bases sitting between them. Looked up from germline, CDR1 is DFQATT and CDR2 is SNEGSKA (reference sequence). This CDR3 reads CSAIDSPRGTQYF. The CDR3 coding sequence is TGCAGTGCTATAGACTCTCCCAGGGGGACCCAGTACTTC.

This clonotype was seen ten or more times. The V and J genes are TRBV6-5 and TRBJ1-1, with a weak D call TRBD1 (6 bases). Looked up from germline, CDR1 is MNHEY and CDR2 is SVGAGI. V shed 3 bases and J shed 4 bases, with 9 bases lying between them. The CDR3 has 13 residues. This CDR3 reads CASSYQGTTEAFF. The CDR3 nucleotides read TGTGCCAGCAGTTATCAGGGGACCACTGAAGCTTTCTTT.

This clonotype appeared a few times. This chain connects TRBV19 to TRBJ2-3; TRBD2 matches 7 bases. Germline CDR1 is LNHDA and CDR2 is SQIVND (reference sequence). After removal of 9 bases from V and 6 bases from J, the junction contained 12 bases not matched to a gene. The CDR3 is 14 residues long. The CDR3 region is CASRDYRKGDTQYF. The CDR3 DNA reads TGTGCCAGCCGGGACTACCGGAAGGGGGATACGCAGTATTTT.

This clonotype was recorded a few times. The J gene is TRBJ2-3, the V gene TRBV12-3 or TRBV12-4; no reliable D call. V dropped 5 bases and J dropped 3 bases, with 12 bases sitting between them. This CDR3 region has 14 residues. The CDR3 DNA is TGTGCCAGCAGTCCCCCTCTTGGGACAGATACGCAGTATTTT. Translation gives CASSPPLGTDTQYF.

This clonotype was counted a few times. The CDR3 nucleotides read TGTGCCAGCAGGGAGAGCTCCTATAATTCACCCCTCCACTTT. Translating gives CASRESSYNSPLHF. The chain couples TRBV28 to TRBJ1-6, with D hard to call. V lost 6 bases, J lost 0 bases, and 6 bases lay in between. This CDR3 contains 14 residues. CDR1 is MDHEN, CDR2 SYDVKM, per germline. The complete variable domain, with remaining parts taken from reference TRBV28 and TRBJ1-6, reads DVKVTQSSRYLVKRTGEKVFLECVQDMDHENMFWYRQDPGLGLRLIYFSYDVKMKEKGDIPEGYSVSREKKERFSLILESASTNQTSMYLCASRESSYNSPLHFGNGTRLTVT.

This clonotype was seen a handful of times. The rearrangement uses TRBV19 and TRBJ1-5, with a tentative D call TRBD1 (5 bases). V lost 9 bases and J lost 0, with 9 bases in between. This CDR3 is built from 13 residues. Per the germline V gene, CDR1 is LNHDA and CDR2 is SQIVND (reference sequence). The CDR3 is CASQGYSNQPQHF. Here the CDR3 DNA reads TGTGCCAGCCAGGGTTATAGCAATCAGCCCCAGCATTTT.

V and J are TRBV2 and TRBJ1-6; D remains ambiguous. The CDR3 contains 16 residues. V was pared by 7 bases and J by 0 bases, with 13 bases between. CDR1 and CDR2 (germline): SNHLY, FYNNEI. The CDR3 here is CASNSDGSSYNSPLHF. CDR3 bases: TGTGCCAGCAATAGTGACGGGAGCTCCTATAATTCACCCCTCCACTTT. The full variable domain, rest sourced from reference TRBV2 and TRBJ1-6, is EPEVTQTPSHQVTQMGQEVILRCVPISNHLYFYWYRQILGQKVEFLVSFYNNEISEKSEIFDDQFSVERPDGSNFTLKIRSTKLEDSAMYFCASNSDGSSYNSPLHFGNGTRLTVT.

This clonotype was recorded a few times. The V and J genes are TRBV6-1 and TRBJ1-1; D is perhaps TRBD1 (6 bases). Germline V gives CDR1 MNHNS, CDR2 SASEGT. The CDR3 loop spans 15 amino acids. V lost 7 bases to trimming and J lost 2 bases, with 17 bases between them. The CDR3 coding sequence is TGTGCCAGCAAAGAGGGGGAGGGGGGTAACACTGAAGCTTTCTTT. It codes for CASKEGEGGNTEAFF.

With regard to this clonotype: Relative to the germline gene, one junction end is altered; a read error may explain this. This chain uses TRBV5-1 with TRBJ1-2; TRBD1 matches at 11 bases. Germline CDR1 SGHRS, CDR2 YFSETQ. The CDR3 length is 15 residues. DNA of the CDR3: TGCGCCAGCAGCCAGGACAGGGGGCCGGGTAATGGCTACAACTTC. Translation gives CASSQDRGPGNGYNF.

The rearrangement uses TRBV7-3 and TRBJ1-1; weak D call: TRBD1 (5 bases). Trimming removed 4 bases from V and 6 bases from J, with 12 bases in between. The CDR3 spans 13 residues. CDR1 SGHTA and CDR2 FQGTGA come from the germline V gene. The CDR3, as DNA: TGTGCCAGCAGCTCCACTGGGACTTCTGAAGCTTTCTTT. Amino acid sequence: CASSSTGTSEAFF.

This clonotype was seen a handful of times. CDR3 protein: CASMSGRRGRLNTEAFF. The CDR3 bases are TGTGCCAGCATGTCAGGCCGCCGAGGACGTTTGAACACTGAAGCTTTCTTT. The rearrangement links TRBV2 to TRBJ1-1; D is uncertain. V was shortened by 7 bases and J by 0 bases, with 21 bases between the two germline ends. CDR1 and CDR2 (germline): SNHLY, FYNNEI. CDR3 length equals 17 residues.